This TCR beta chain was retrieved from a study of early T cells in non-severe SARS-CoV-2 infection. In the study overall: It was bulk RNA from unsorted whole blood that was sequenced, and the chains were unpaired. The study, taken as a whole, reports: Private and CD4 specificities were missed by VDJdb matching, which favored anti-spike CD8 responses.

Deletions cut 5 bases from V and 10 bases from J, with 11 bases between. From germline, CDR1 is SEHNR and CDR2 FQNEAQ (reference sequence). There are 11 residues in the CDR3. Concerning this clonotype itself: What it recognizes is unknown.

In the library, individual cDNA molecules carried attached unique molecular identifiers. TCRdb re-analysed the 5' RACE reads in MiXCR, keeping a single row per CDR3 protein. The sample comprises 55,000 to 75,000 distinct CDR3 sequences, approximately 12% of which are singletons, and around 3.8% rests with the top ten. The sequenced sample consisted of whole blood. This chain joins TRBV7-9 and TRBJ1-2; D not certain. The clonotype comes from an adult who was a healthcare worker with PCR-confirmed SARS-CoV-2 infection or an uninfected control (not recorded which). DNA for the CDR3: TGTGCCAGCAGCCCCGAGTCTGTCTACACCTTC. It translates to CASSPESVYTF.